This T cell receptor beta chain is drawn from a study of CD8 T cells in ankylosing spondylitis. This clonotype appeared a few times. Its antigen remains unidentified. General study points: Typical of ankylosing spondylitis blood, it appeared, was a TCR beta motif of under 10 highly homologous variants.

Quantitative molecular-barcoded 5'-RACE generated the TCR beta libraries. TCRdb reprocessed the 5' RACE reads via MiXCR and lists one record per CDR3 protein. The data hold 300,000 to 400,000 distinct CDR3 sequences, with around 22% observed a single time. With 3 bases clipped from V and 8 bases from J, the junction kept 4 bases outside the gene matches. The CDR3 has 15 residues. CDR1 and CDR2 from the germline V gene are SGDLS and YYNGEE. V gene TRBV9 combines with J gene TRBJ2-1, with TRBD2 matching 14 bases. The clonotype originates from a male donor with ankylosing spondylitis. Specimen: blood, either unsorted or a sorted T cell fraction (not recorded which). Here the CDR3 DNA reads TGTGCCAGCAGCGCCCGACTAGCGGGAGGGTATGAGCAGTTCTTC. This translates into CASSARLAGGYEQFF.